A single sample gave rise to the 6 T cell receptor beta chains below, sequenced in a study of follicular helper T cells after annual influenza vaccination. The time point here: 2013-2014 season, 7 days after vaccination. Here immunoSEQ multiplex PCR was the method, and the copy in TCRdb shows in-frame clones only, minus some. The sample comprises approximately 8,700 clones, more than 80% of which are singletons, and 3% to 3.5% rests with the top ten. The sequences come from CXCR5+ CD38- circulating T follicular helper cells from blood, collected 7 days after influenza vaccination. The subset was: circulating Tfh, non-naive CD4+CXCR5+PD-1+ (ICOS+CD38+ or ICOS-CD38-). These receptors all stem from an adult who received the influenza vaccine.

The V gene is TRBV6-1, the J gene TRBJ1-5; D perhaps matches TRBD1 (5 bases). Germline CDR1 is MNHNS and CDR2 is SASEGT. The CDR3 runs to 12 residues. V lost 0 bases and J 12 bases, leaving 9 bases between the germline ends. CDR3: CASSEAARDQHF. CDR3 bases: TGTGCCAGCAGTGAAGCGGCCAGGGACCAGCATTTT.

For the CDR3, the DNA is TGTGCCACCAGGGTAGCAGAGACCCAGTACTTC. It yields the protein CATRVAETQYF. The chain recombines TRBV15 with TRBJ2-5; D not resolved. V was shortened by 6 bases and J by 4 bases, with 6 bases between the two germline ends. The CDR3 has 11 residues. The V gene's germline CDR1 is LNHNV and CDR2 YYDKDF (reference sequence).

The chain recombines TRBV18 with TRBJ1-1; D not certain. The CDR3 covers 15 residues. V lost 6 bases, J lost 4 bases, and 18 bases lay in between. Germline lookup yields CDR1 KGHSH and CDR2 LQKENI. CDR3 loop: CASSLGRLGGTEAFF. The CDR3 nucleotides are TGTGCCAGCTCCCTCGGGCGATTGGGAGGCACTGAAGCTTTCTTT. The full variable domain, rest sourced from reference TRBV18 and TRBJ1-1, is NAGVMQNPRHLVRRRGQEARLRCSPMKGHSHVYWYRQLPEEGLKFMVYLQKENIIDESGMPKERFSAEFPKEGPSILRIQQVVRGDSAAYFCASSLGRLGGTEAFFGQGTRLTVV.

This clone has a handful of counts. The gene calls are TRBV5-1 and TRBJ1-6; weak D call: TRBD1 (6 bases). This CDR3 is built from 15 residues. V was trimmed by 8 bases and J by 9 bases, leaving 21 bases between them. Germline assignment: CDR1 SGHRS and CDR2 YFSETQ. CDR3 in amino acids: CASRLQGGPSSPLHF. In DNA form, the CDR3 reads TGCGCCAGTAGGTTACAAGGGGGGCCGAGTTCACCCCTCCACTTT.

The chain uses TRBV4-2 and TRBJ2-2; a possible D gene is TRBD2 (5 bases). CDR3 size: 15 residues. Trimming stripped 1 base from V and 1 base from J, with 7 bases between. Germline CDR1 reads LGHNA; CDR2 reads YNFKEQ. The CDR3 here is CASSQGGQNTGELFF. CDR3 nucleotide sequence: TGTGCCAGCAGCCAAGGCGGGCAGAACACCGGGGAGCTGTTTTTT.

In the case of this clone: A junction boundary mismatches the germline segment, possibly from a read error. The V and J genes are TRBV7-7 and TRBJ1-4; 10 bases align to TRBD1. CDR3 length: 15 amino acids. Germline CDR1 SSHAT, CDR2 FNYEAQ (reference sequence). This CDR3 is CASSPGTGVSEKLFF. The CDR3 bases are TGTGCTAGCAGCCCAGGGACAGGGGTTTCCGAAAAACTGTTTTTT. Based on the CDR3 plus reference TRBV7-7 and TRBJ1-4, the full variable domain is GAGVSQSPRYKVTKRGQDVTLRCDPISSHATLYWYQQALGQGPEFLTYFNYEAQPDKSGLPSDRFSAERPEGSISTLTIQRTEQRDSAMYRCASSPGTGVSEKLFFGSGTQLSVL.